In its sample, the clone carrying this TCR beta chain was seen a few times. The target antigen is unknown. The CDR3 contains 14 residues. The V gene lost 5 bases and the J gene lost 2 bases, with 11 bases spanning the gap. From germline, CDR1 is SEHNR and CDR2 FQNEAQ (reference sequence). TCRdb re-analysed the RT-PCR reads in MiXCR, keeping a single row per CDR3 protein. The sample shows some 480,000 distinct CDR3 sequences, 9.5% to 13% of them seen only once. This entry comes from a study of response to subunit inactivated influenza vaccine. Study-level points and caveats: The authors proposed limited new T cell recruitment per seasonal influenza vaccination.

The TCR originated in a man aged 45-65 years who received an inactivated influenza vaccine. The chain has TRBV7-9 and TRBJ2-3; no reliable D call. The sample consisted of PBMCs from blood, taken about 40 days after vaccination. The CDR3 DNA sequence: TGTGCCAGCAGCCCCGGCGGAGACACAGATACGCAGTATTTT. As protein: CASSPGGDTDTQYF.